These T cell receptor beta chains were read from a single sample in a study of blood T cell repertoires in COVID-19. Using immunoSEQ multiplex PCR, the repertoire was profiled, and TCRdb retains in-frame clones only, with some absent. The sample lists fewer than 120,000 clones; 85% to 90% were seen once. The sample consisted of peripheral blood. The source is a woman aged 45 to 65 with acute or convalescent COVID-19. The CDR3 runs from the conserved cysteine through the conserved F or W. D genes are given only for firm matches. Where a row states a size, it is once, few, many or the class of an expanded clone; other rows omit it.

clone size: .; D gene: TRBD1; V gene: TRBV19; J gene: TRBJ1-2; CDR3 DNA: TGTGCCAGTAGTATTGAGGACAGGCCCCTCAATTATATGCAAAGAGGATATGGCTACACCTTC; CDR3 protein: CASSIEDRPLNYMQRGYGYTF
clone size: .; D gene: .; V gene: TRBV3-1/TRBV3-2; J gene: TRBJ1-6; CDR3 DNA: TGTGCCAGCAGCCAAGAGGTTAGGGGCCAATATAATTCACCCCTCCACTTT; CDR3 protein: CASSQEVRGQYNSPLHF
clone size: .; D gene: .; V gene: TRBV2; J gene: TRBJ1-4; CDR3 DNA: TGTGCCAGCAGTGAAATGGTCTTGAGTGAAAAACTGTTTTTT; CDR3 protein: CASSEMVLSEKLFF
clone size: .; D gene: .; V gene: TRBV21-1; J gene: TRBJ1-2; CDR3 DNA: TGTGCCAGCATTACGGGACAGTGTCGATATGGCTACACCTTC; CDR3 protein: CASITGQCRYGYTF
clone size: .; D gene: .; V gene: TRBV18; J gene: TRBJ1-6; CDR3 DNA: TGTGCCAGCTCACCCGAGGGCGGAGGTCGGTCACCCCTCCACTTT; CDR3 protein: CASSPEGGGRSPLHF
clone size: .; D gene: TRBD1; V gene: TRBV7-2; J gene: TRBJ1-1; CDR3 DNA: TGTGCCAGCAGCTGGGGACAGGGGGAGAACACTGAAGCTTTCTTT; CDR3 protein: CASSWGQGENTEAFF
clone size: .; D gene: TRBD2; V gene: TRBV7-2; J gene: TRBJ2-5; CDR3 DNA: TGTGCCAGTATCATCCCGACTAGCGGGGGGGGAGAGACCCAGTACTTC; CDR3 protein: CASIIPTSGGGETQYF
clone size: .; D gene: TRBD2; V gene: TRBV3-1/TRBV3-2; J gene: TRBJ2-7; CDR3 DNA: TGTGCCAGCAGCCAAGCGGGACTAGCGGCCCGTTCCTACGAGCAGTACTTC; CDR3 protein: CASSQAGLAARSYEQYF
clone size: .; D gene: .; V gene: TRBV6-5; J gene: TRBJ2-1; CDR3 DNA: TGTGCCAGTGGGGGGTGGCGAGGGGCCAATGAGCAGTTCTTC; CDR3 protein: CASGGWRGANEQFF
clone size: .; D gene: .; V gene: TRBV19; J gene: TRBJ1-6; CDR3 DNA: TGTGCCAGTAACTTCGCCTCCTATAATTCACCCCTCCACTTT; CDR3 protein: CASNFASYNSPLHF
clone size: .; D gene: TRBD2; V gene: TRBV6-5; J gene: TRBJ2-1; CDR3 DNA: TGTGCCAGCAGTTACTTTCTAGCGGAAGACAATGAGCAGTTCTTC; CDR3 protein: CASSYFLAEDNEQFF
clone size: .; D gene: .; V gene: TRBV24-1; J gene: TRBJ2-2; CDR3 DNA: TGTGCCACCGGGGAGCGGTCCACCGGGGAGCTGTTTTTT; CDR3 protein: CATGERSTGELFF
clone size: .; D gene: TRBD2; V gene: TRBV6-6; J gene: TRBJ2-2; CDR3 DNA: TGTGCCAGCTGGGAAGCCGGGAGGGGGGACGGGGAGCTGTTTTTT; CDR3 protein: CASWEAGRGDGELFF
clone size: .; D gene: TRBD1; V gene: TRBV27; J gene: TRBJ2-5; CDR3 DNA: TGTGCCAGCAGTCCCAGACAGGGAAGAGAGACCCAGTACTTC; CDR3 protein: CASSPRQGRETQYF
clone size: .; D gene: TRBD2; V gene: TRBV7-9; J gene: TRBJ2-7; CDR3 DNA: TGTGCCAGCAGCTTACTAGGTACTAGCGGCGAGCAGTACTTC; CDR3 protein: CASSLLGTSGEQYF
clone size: .; D gene: .; V gene: TRBV5-1; J gene: TRBJ2-2; CDR3 DNA: TGCGCCAGCAGCTTGGCGGCCGGAGCCGCCGGGGAGCTGTTTTTT; CDR3 protein: CASSLAAGAAGELFF
clone size: .; D gene: TRBD2; V gene: TRBV5-1; J gene: TRBJ2-1; CDR3 DNA: TGCGCCAGCAGGTTTCCGGGACTAGCGGATCTTAGCTCCTACAATGAGCAGTTCTTC; CDR3 protein: CASRFPGLADLSSYNEQFF
clone size: .; D gene: .; V gene: TRBV12-3/TRBV12-4; J gene: TRBJ2-7; CDR3 DNA: TGTGCCAGCAGTTTTGCCGCCGGGGAGCAGTACTTC; CDR3 protein: CASSFAAGEQYF
clone size: .; D gene: .; V gene: TRBV24-1; J gene: TRBJ2-3; CDR3 DNA: TGTGCCACCAGTGATCGGACAGATACGCAGTATTTT; CDR3 protein: CATSDRTDTQYF
clone size: .; D gene: TRBD2; V gene: TRBV6-5; J gene: TRBJ2-3; CDR3 DNA: TGTGCCAGCAGAAATAGCGGGAAAGGCACAGATACGCAGTATTTT; CDR3 protein: CASRNSGKGTDTQYF
clone size: .; D gene: .; V gene: TRBV4-1; J gene: TRBJ2-7; CDR3 DNA: TGCGCCAGCAGCCGACGGAGTGACTTCGCCCCTTACGAGCAGTACTTC; CDR3 protein: CASSRRSDFAPYEQYF
clone size: .; D gene: TRBD1; V gene: TRBV5-1; J gene: TRBJ1-2; CDR3 DNA: TGCGCCAGCAGCCCCCGGACAGGGAGCTATGGCTACACCTTC; CDR3 protein: CASSPRTGSYGYTF
clone size: .; D gene: TRBD2; V gene: TRBV20-1; J gene: TRBJ2-3; CDR3 DNA: TGCAGTGCTAGTGCGGGAGGGGGTAGCGCAGATACGCAGTATTTT; CDR3 protein: CSASAGGGSADTQYF
clone size: .; D gene: .; V gene: TRBV7-2; J gene: TRBJ2-5; CDR3 DNA: TGTGCCAGCAGCGCTAGCCAACAAGAGACCCAGTACTTC; CDR3 protein: CASSASQQETQYF
clone size: .; D gene: .; V gene: TRBV19; J gene: TRBJ2-1; CDR3 DNA: TGTGCCAGTAGTCGGTCCTTGTTGTTGGTCTCGAACAATGAGCAGTTCTTC; CDR3 protein: CASSRSLLLVSNNEQFF
clone size: .; D gene: TRBD1; V gene: TRBV19; J gene: TRBJ1-1; CDR3 DNA: TGTGCCAGTCACGGACAGGGGCCAGGGGAAGCTTTCTTT; CDR3 protein: CASHGQGPGEAFF
clone size: few; D gene: TRBD2; V gene: TRBV11-3; J gene: TRBJ2-7; CDR3 DNA: TGTGCCAGCAGCCCGGGGGGGAGCTCCTACGAGCAGTACTTC; CDR3 protein: CASSPGGSSYEQYF
clone size: .; D gene: .; V gene: TRBV7-9; J gene: TRBJ2-3; CDR3 DNA: TGTGCCAGCAGCGAGTTTTCGAGCACAGATACGCAGTATTTT; CDR3 protein: CASSEFSSTDTQYF
clone size: .; D gene: .; V gene: TRBV19; J gene: TRBJ2-7; CDR3 DNA: TGTGCCAGTAGCGGGAGCTACGAGCAGTACTTC; CDR3 protein: CASSGSYEQYF
clone size: once; D gene: TRBD2; V gene: TRBV7-9; J gene: TRBJ2-3; CDR3 DNA: TGTGCCAGCAGTCAAAGAGCGGGAGGAGCCACAGATACGCAGTATTTT; CDR3 protein: CASSQRAGGATDTQYF
clone size: few; D gene: .; V gene: TRBV5-1; J gene: TRBJ1-1; CDR3 DNA: TGCGCCAGCAGCTTGTTTTACAGGATGAACACTGAAGCTTTCTTT; CDR3 protein: CASSLFYRMNTEAFF
clone size: .; D gene: .; V gene: TRBV11-2; J gene: TRBJ2-5; CDR3 DNA: TGTGCCAGCAGCTTTTTCAGGGTTCAAGAGACCCAGTACTTC; CDR3 protein: CASSFFRVQETQYF
clone size: .; D gene: TRBD1; V gene: TRBV11-2; J gene: TRBJ2-7; CDR3 DNA: TGTGCCAGCAGCCCCGGGGGAGGACAGGGTAAATACGAGCAGTACTTC; CDR3 protein: CASSPGGGQGKYEQYF
clone size: .; D gene: .; V gene: TRBV21-1; J gene: TRBJ1-5; CDR3 DNA: TGTGCCAGCAGCAAAAGGGACAGGGGATCATATAGCAATCAGCCCCAGCATTTT; CDR3 protein: CASSKRDRGSYSNQPQHF
clone size: .; D gene: TRBD1; V gene: TRBV7-9; J gene: TRBJ1-5; CDR3 DNA: TGTGCCAGCAGCTACGGGGATGGACAGGGACGACAGCCCCAGCATTTT; CDR3 protein: CASSYGDGQGRQPQHF
clone size: .; D gene: TRBD1; V gene: TRBV6-5; J gene: TRBJ1-5; CDR3 DNA: TGTGCCAGCAGACGGGACAGACGCAATCAGCCCCAGCATTTT; CDR3 protein: CASRRDRRNQPQHF
clone size: .; D gene: TRBD2; V gene: TRBV4-2; J gene: TRBJ2-1; CDR3 DNA: TGTGCCAGCACCCAGGGGCTAGCGGGAGTGAATGAGCAGTTCTTC; CDR3 protein: CASTQGLAGVNEQFF
clone size: .; D gene: TRBD1; V gene: TRBV5-1; J gene: TRBJ2-7; CDR3 DNA: TGCGCCAGCAGCTCAGGGACAGGGAGGGAAGAGCAGTACTTC; CDR3 protein: CASSSGTGREEQYF
clone size: .; D gene: .; V gene: TRBV5-1; J gene: TRBJ2-7; CDR3 DNA: TGCGCCAGCAGCTTGGCCCCTCCTAGCGACGAGCAGTACTTC; CDR3 protein: CASSLAPPSDEQYF
clone size: .; D gene: .; V gene: TRBV3-1/TRBV3-2; J gene: TRBJ1-3; CDR3 DNA: TGTGCCAGCAGCCAAGGATTGGGCAGGGGCTCTGGAAACACCATATATTTT; CDR3 protein: CASSQGLGRGSGNTIYF
clone size: .; D gene: .; V gene: TRBV19; J gene: TRBJ2-7; CDR3 DNA: TGTGCCAGTAGTCAACAGGGAGGGAACGAGCAGTACTTC; CDR3 protein: CASSQQGGNEQYF
clone size: .; D gene: .; V gene: TRBV28; J gene: TRBJ1-3; CDR3 DNA: TGTGCCACCAGGGGAGCGAACCGGGAGAGCTCTGGAAACACCATATATTTT; CDR3 protein: CATRGANRESSGNTIYF
clone size: .; D gene: .; V gene: TRBV11-3; J gene: TRBJ2-3; CDR3 DNA: TGTGCCAGCAGCGCCGGGGAGAACACAGATACGCAGTATTTT; CDR3 protein: CASSAGENTDTQYF
clone size: .; D gene: .; V gene: TRBV18; J gene: TRBJ1-2; CDR3 DNA: TGTGCCAGCTCACCACGACAGGACTATGGCTACACCTTC; CDR3 protein: CASSPRQDYGYTF
clone size: .; D gene: .; V gene: TRBV7-6; J gene: TRBJ2-2; CDR3 DNA: TGTGCCAGCAGCTCTCTAGAGGGGGAGCTGTTTTTT; CDR3 protein: CASSSLEGELFF
clone size: .; D gene: .; V gene: TRBV11-3; J gene: TRBJ2-2; CDR3 DNA: TGTGCCAGCAGCTTAGGCGAGGGTTCCGGGGAGCTGTTTTTT; CDR3 protein: CASSLGEGSGELFF
clone size: .; D gene: TRBD1; V gene: TRBV5-4; J gene: TRBJ2-7; CDR3 DNA: TGTGCCAGCAGCTCCGGGACAGCCCATCCCAGCTCCTACGAGCAGTACTTC; CDR3 protein: CASSSGTAHPSSYEQYF
clone size: .; D gene: .; V gene: TRBV18; J gene: TRBJ1-1; CDR3 DNA: TGTGCCAGCTCTCCCGGAGCCGTGAACACTGAAGCTTTCTTT; CDR3 protein: CASSPGAVNTEAFF
clone size: many; D gene: TRBD1; V gene: TRBV7-9; J gene: TRBJ1-6; CDR3 DNA: TGTGCCAGCAGCACCGACAGGGGGAGATCACCCCTCCACTTT; CDR3 protein: CASSTDRGRSPLHF
clone size: .; D gene: .; V gene: TRBV6-5; J gene: TRBJ1-5; CDR3 DNA: TGTGCCAGCAGGGGGGCCGGTCAGCCCCAGCATTTT; CDR3 protein: CASRGAGQPQHF
clone size: .; D gene: TRBD2; V gene: TRBV5-1; J gene: TRBJ2-1; CDR3 DNA: TGCGCCAGCAGCCCCGAGGGCGGGAGGGGAAACAATGAGCAGTTCTTC; CDR3 protein: CASSPEGGRGNNEQFF
clone size: .; D gene: TRBD2; V gene: TRBV7-9; J gene: TRBJ2-1; CDR3 DNA: TGTGCCAGCAGCACCCGACTAGCGGGGAGGAACAATGAGCAGTTCTTC; CDR3 protein: CASSTRLAGRNNEQFF
clone size: .; D gene: .; V gene: TRBV27; J gene: TRBJ2-5; CDR3 DNA: TGTGCCAGCAATCAGGTAGCGCCCCCCGAACTCCAAGAGACCCAGTACTTC; CDR3 protein: CASNQVAPPELQETQYF